The T cell receptor (beta chain) described here comes from a study of metastatic and nonmetastatic thyroid tumors. Remarks on this clone: No antigen is known for it.

General study points: When malignant thyroid tumors were compared with benign nodules, TCR beta diversity was reportedly significantly higher in the malignant tumors. This held in both blood and tumor samples.

TCRdb redid the clone calls on the PCR reads using MiXCR. In the table there are more than 14,000 clones, 20% to 30% of which are singletons. Unmatched junction bases numbered 22, after V lost 7 bases and J lost 6 bases. Germline V gene sequence: CDR1 SGHAT, CDR2 FQNNGV. The CDR3 length is 19 residues. Before thyroid surgery, none of the patients had received any treatment. The rearrangement joins TRBV11-2 to TRBJ2-7; the match to TRBD1 covers 12 bases. Material for sequencing was tumor tissue. The TCR was taken from a female donor with papillary thyroid cancer or a benign thyroid nodule (not recorded which). Some clones in this sample may be carry-over from other donors' samples. The CDR3 DNA is TGTGCCAGCATCCCTCGGGGGACAGGGGGCGGATGGAGAATGCTCGAGCAGTACTTC. Translating gives CASIPRGTGGGWRMLEQYF.